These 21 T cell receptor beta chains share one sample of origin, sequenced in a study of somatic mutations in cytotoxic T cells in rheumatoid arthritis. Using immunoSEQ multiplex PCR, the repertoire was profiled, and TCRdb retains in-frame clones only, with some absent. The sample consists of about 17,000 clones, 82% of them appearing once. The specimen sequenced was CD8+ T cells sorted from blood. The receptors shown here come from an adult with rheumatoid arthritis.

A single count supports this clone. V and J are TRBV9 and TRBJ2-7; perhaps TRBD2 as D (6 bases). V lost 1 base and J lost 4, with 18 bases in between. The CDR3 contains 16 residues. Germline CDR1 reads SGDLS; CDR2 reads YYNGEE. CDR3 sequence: CASSVSGTPFGYEQYF. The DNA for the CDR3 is TGTGCCAGCAGCGTAAGTGGGACTCCGTTTGGGTACGAGCAGTACTTC.

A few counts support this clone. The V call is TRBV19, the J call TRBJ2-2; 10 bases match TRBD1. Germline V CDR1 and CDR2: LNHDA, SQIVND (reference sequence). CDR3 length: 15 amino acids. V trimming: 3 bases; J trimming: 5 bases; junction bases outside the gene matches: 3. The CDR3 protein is CASSMTDRGTGELFF. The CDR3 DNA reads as TGTGCCAGTAGTATGACGGACAGGGGGACCGGGGAGCTGTTTTTT.

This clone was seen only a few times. CDR3 coding DNA: TGTGCCAGCAGCCAAGGAGTCGGGGCGAGGGATCAGCCCCAGCATTTT. This encodes CASSQGVGARDQPQHF. J is TRBJ1-5 and V is TRBV4-2; D is possibly TRBD1 (5 bases). This CDR3 has 16 residues. Looked up from germline, CDR1 is LGHNA and CDR2 is YNFKEQ. Trimming took 1 base from V and 5 from J, leaving 15 bases between them.

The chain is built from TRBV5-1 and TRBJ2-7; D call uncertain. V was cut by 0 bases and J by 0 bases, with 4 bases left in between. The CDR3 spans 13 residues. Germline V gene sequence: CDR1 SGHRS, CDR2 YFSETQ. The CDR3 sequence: CASSLGSSYEQYF. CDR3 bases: TGCGCCAGCAGCTTGGGGTCCTCCTACGAGCAGTACTTC.

The CDR3 nucleotides are TGTGCCAGCAGCTTAGGTTGGGATCGACAGGGACTATTCTACGAGCAGTACTTC. Its translation: CASSLGWDRQGLFYEQYF. The chain carries TRBV7-9 and TRBJ2-7, with D tentatively TRBD1 or TRBD2 (7 bases each). Germline V gives CDR1 SEHNR, CDR2 FQNEAQ (reference sequence). Trimming took off 1 base at V and 3 bases at J, with 22 bases between the two ends. The length of the CDR3 is 18 residues.

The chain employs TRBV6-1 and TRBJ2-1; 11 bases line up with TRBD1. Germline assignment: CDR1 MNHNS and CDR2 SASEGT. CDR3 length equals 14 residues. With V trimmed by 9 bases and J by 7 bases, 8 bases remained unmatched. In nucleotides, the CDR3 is TGTGCCAGTAGGGGACAGGGGGATTGGAATGAGCAGTTCTTC. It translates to CASRGQGDWNEQFF.

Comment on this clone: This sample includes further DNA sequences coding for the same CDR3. This CDR3 is CASSQDRGWGYTF. The CDR3 nucleotides read TGCGCCAGCAGCCAAGATAGAGGGTGGGGCTACACCTTC. This chain connects TRBV4-1 to TRBJ1-2; D is uncertain. The CDR3 is 13 residues long. The V gene lost 0 bases and the J gene lost 8 bases, with 10 bases spanning the gap. CDR1 and CDR2 (germline): MGHRA, YSYEKL.

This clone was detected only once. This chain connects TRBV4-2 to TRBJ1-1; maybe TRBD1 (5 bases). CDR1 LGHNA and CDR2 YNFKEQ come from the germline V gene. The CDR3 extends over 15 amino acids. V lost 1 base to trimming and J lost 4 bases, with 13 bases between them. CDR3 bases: TGTGCCAGCAGCCAAGCTTACGGGGGGGGCACTGAAGCTTTCTTT. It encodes CASSQAYGGGTEAFF.

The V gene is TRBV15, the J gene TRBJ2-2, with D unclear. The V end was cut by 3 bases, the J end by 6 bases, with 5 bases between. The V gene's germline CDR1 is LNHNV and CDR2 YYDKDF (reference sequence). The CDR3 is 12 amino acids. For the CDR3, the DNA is TGTGCCACCAGCAGTTCGTCCGGGGAGCTGTTTTTT. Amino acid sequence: CATSSSSGELFF.

CDR3 region: CSGGDSMNTEAFF. CDR3 in DNA: TGCAGCGGGGGGGACAGCATGAACACTGAAGCTTTCTTT. The rearrangement uses TRBV29-1 and TRBJ1-1; TRBD1 matches at 7 bases. The junction had 5 bases not matched to a gene; V was cut back by 7 bases and J by 0 bases. The germline CDR1 and CDR2 sequences are SQVTM and ANQGSEA. The CDR3 loop spans 13 amino acids.

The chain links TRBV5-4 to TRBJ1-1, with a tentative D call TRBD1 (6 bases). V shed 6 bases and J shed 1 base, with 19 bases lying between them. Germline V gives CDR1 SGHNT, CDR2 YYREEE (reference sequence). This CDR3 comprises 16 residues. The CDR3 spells CASTGGDTSSNTEAFF. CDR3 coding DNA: TGTGCCAGCACCGGGGGGGACACATCGTCGAACACTGAAGCTTTCTTT.

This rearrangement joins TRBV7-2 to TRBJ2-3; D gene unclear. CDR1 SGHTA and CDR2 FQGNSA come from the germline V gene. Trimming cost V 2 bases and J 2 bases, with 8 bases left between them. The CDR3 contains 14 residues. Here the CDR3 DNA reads TGTGCCAGCAGCTTAAGGGTAGCCACAGATACGCAGTATTTT. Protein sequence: CASSLRVATDTQYF.

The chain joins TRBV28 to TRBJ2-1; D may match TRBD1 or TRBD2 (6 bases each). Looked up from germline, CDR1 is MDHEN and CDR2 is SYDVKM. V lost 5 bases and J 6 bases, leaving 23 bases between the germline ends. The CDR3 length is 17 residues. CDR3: CASSTAVRGADGNEQFF. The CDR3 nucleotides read TGTGCCAGCAGTACCGCCGTGAGGGGGGCGGATGGCAATGAGCAGTTCTTC.

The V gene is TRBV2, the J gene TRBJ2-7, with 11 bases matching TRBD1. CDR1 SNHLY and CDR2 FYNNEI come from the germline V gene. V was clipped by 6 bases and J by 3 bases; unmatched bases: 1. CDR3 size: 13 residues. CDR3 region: CASRDRGLYEQYF. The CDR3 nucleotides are TGTGCCAGCAGGGACAGGGGGCTCTACGAGCAGTACTTC.

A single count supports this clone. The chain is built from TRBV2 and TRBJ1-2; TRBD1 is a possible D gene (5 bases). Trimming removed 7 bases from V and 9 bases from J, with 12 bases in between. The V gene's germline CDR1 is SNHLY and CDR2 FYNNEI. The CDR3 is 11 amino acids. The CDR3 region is CASMGLLRYTF. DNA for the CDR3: TGTGCCAGCATGGGACTTCTTCGCTACACCTTC.

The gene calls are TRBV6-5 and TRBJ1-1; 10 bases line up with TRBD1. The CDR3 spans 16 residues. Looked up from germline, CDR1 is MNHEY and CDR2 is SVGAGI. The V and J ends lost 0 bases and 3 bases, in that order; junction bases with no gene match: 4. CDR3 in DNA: TGTGCCAGCAGTTACTCGTGGGACAGGGGACACACTGAAGCTTTCTTT. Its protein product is CASSYSWDRGHTEAFF.

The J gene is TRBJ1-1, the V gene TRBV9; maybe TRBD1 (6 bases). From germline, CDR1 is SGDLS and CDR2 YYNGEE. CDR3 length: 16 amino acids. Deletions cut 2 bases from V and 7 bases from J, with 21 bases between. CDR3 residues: CASSVGGGLGLGEAFF. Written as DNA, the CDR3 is TGTGCCAGCAGCGTGGGAGGGGGGCTCGGGCTGGGTGAAGCTTTCTTT.

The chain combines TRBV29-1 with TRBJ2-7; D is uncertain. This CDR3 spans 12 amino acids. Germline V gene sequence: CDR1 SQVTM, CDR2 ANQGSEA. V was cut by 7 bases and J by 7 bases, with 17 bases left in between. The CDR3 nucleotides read TGCAGCGCGATACCAATCTCCGGGGAGCAGTACTTC. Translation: CSAIPISGEQYF.

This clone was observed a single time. The CDR3 bases are TGTGCCAGCACCCCTAGGACAGGGGGTCACACCGGGGAGCTGTTTTTT. It encodes CASTPRTGGHTGELFF. The gene calls are TRBV7-9 and TRBJ2-2; 10 nucleotides match TRBD1. The trim removed 7 bases at V and 3 bases at J, leaving 8 bases unmatched. Germline loops: CDR1 SEHNR, CDR2 FQNEAQ (reference sequence). The CDR3 spans 16 residues.

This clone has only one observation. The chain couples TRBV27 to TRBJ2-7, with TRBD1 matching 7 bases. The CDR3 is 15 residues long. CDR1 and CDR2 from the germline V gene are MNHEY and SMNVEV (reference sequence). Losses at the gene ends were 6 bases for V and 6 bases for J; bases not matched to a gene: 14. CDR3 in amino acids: CASRDQTGPSSEQYF. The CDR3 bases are TGTGCCAGCAGGGATCAGACAGGGCCTTCATCCGAGCAGTACTTC.

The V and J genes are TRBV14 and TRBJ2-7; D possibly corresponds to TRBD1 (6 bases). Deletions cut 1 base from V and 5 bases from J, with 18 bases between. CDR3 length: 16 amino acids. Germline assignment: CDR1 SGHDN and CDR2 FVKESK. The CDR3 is CASSQGRGWGLNEQYF. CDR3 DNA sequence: TGTGCCAGCAGCCAAGGAAGGGGGTGGGGGCTGAACGAGCAGTACTTC.